Here is one TCR beta chain with its context. Using immunoSEQ multiplex PCR, the repertoire was profiled, and TCRdb retains in-frame clones only, with some absent. Of 45,000 or so clones listed, 85% to 90% are singletons. V shed 3 bases, J shed 4 bases, and the junction held 5 bases outside the gene matches. CDR1 is SGHTA and CDR2 is FQGNSA in the germline V gene. CDR3 length: 15 residues. These data belong to a study of T cell changes during pregnancy in multiple sclerosis. The TCR comes from a female donor with multiple sclerosis, enrolled in a pregnancy study. The specimen comprised peripheral blood, sampled in the first trimester of pregnancy. The chain combines TRBV7-2 with TRBJ2-7; 11 nucleotides align to TRBD2. In DNA form, the CDR3 reads TGTGCCAGCAGCTTGTGGAGGACTAGCGGGTACGAGCAGTACTTC. Translated: CASSLWRTSGYEQYF.